One sample yielded the 10 T cell receptor beta chains listed below, sequenced in a study of T cell repertoires in cytomegalovirus infection. MiXCR, applied by TCRdb to the reads, yields one record per CDR3 protein. This sample has around 280,000 distinct CDR3 sequences, with roughly 13% found just once. Sequences were obtained from PBMCs. The source is a human donor in good health (CMV status not recorded). Some clones in this sample may be carry-over from other donors' samples.

The chain employs TRBV28 and TRBJ2-3; D is unresolved. Germline CDR1 and CDR2: MDHEN and SYDVKM. V was shortened by 5 bases and J by 8 bases, with 11 bases between the two germline ends. The length of the CDR3 is 12 residues. CDR3 residues: CASSESKSTQYF. CDR3 bases: TGTGCCAGCAGTGAATCCAAGAGTACGCAGTATTTT.

This clonotype was recorded at least ten times. The rearrangement links TRBV5-4 to TRBJ2-5; 9 bases align to TRBD1. J was trimmed by 0 bases and V by 3 bases; bases with no gene match: 3. CDR1 is SGHNT and CDR2 is YYREEE in the germline V gene (reference sequence). The CDR3 extends over 15 amino acids. The CDR3 sequence: CASSSGQGNQETQYF. CDR3 DNA: TGTGCCAGCAGCTCGGGACAGGGCAACCAAGAGACCCAGTACTTC. Full variable domain (missing parts from reference TRBV5-4 and TRBJ2-5): ETGVTQSPTHLIKTRGQQVTLRCSSQSGHNTVSWYQQALGQGPQFIFQYYREEENGRGNFPPRFSGLQFPNYSSELNVNALELDDSALYLCASSSGQGNQETQYFGPGTRLLVL.

J is TRBJ1-6 and V is TRBV20-1, with no clear D. Germline V CDR1 and CDR2: DFQATT, SNEGSKA (reference sequence). V lost 0 bases and J lost 10, with 7 bases in between. This CDR3 contains 12 residues. The CDR3 protein is CSARDDMSPLHF. The CDR3, as DNA: TGCAGTGCTAGAGATGACATGTCACCCCTCCACTTT.

This clonotype was seen at least ten times. The gene calls are TRBV7-9 and TRBJ2-3; 7 bases are a match to TRBD2. The length of the CDR3 is 16 residues. Trimming cost V 3 bases and J 0 bases; bases outside gene matches: 6. Looked up from germline, CDR1 is SEHNR and CDR2 is FQNEAQ (reference sequence). CDR3 sequence (DNA): TGTGCCAGCAGCTTTGCTAGCGGTACTAGCACAGATACGCAGTATTTT. It yields the protein CASSFASGTSTDTQYF.

The J gene is TRBJ2-3, the V gene TRBV19; tentatively, D is TRBD2 (5 bases). V gave up 5 bases and J gave up 3 bases, with 15 bases separating them. The CDR3 loop spans 15 amino acids. CDR1 and CDR2 (germline): LNHDA, SQIVND (reference sequence). In nucleotides, the CDR3 is TGTGCCAGTAGTCCCCCAGCGGCGTTTACAGATACGCAGTATTTT. It translates to CASSPPAAFTDTQYF.

This chain connects TRBV7-9 to TRBJ1-2; unclear D gene. V was clipped by 5 bases and J by 4 bases, with 8 bases between them. The CDR3 is 12 residues long. Germline loops: CDR1 SEHNR, CDR2 FQNEAQ (reference sequence). The CDR3 protein is CASSLEIYGYTF. CDR3 bases: TGTGCCAGCAGCCTTGAGATCTATGGCTACACCTTC.

This clonotype was recorded many times. The chain combines TRBV12-3 or TRBV12-4 with TRBJ1-5; unclear D gene. V was clipped by 7 bases and J by 2 bases, with 9 bases between them. The CDR3 is 13 amino acids. The CDR3 DNA reads as TGTGCCAGCACTGACGGAGGCAATCAGCCCCAGCATTTT. The encoded protein is CASTDGGNQPQHF.

This clonotype was picked up many times. The V and J genes are TRBV27 and TRBJ1-1, with 8 bases fitting TRBD1. The CDR3 covers 14 residues. Germline V gene data show CDR1 as MNHEY and CDR2 as SMNVEV (reference sequence). With V trimmed by 5 bases and J by 4 bases, 6 bases remained unmatched. This CDR3 reads CASSPGGASTEAFF. The CDR3 nucleotides are TGTGCCAGCAGTCCAGGGGGCGCGAGCACTGAAGCTTTCTTT.

This clonotype has just a few counts. The chain combines TRBV6-6 with TRBJ1-4; 7 bases fit TRBD1. J gave up 6 bases and V 0 bases, and 1 base lay outside the gene matches. Germline CDR1 is MNHNY and CDR2 is SVGAGI (reference sequence). The CDR3 is 14 amino acids. The CDR3 nucleotides are TGTGCCAGCAGTTACTCCGGGACAGATGAAAAACTGTTTTTT. The encoded protein is CASSYSGTDEKLFF.

This clonotype was recorded many times. The rearrangement joins TRBV7-8 to TRBJ1-4, with unresolved D. Looked up from germline, CDR1 is SGHVS and CDR2 is FQNEAQ. This CDR3 has 13 amino acids. Trimming pared 10 bases from V and 4 bases from J, leaving 13 bases between. CDR3 sequence: CATQPSGNEKLFF. Written as DNA, the CDR3 is TGTGCCACACAGCCATCGGGTAATGAAAAACTGTTTTTT.